One and the same sample provided the 15 T cell receptor beta chains below, sequenced in a study of long-term antiretroviral therapy in people with HIV. A v3.0 immunoSEQ assay was performed at survey level. Clones were sequenced by immunoSEQ multiplex PCR, and TCRdb holds only the in-frame ones, with some missing. Among about 43,000 clones listed, about 89% were seen once. The sample consisted of unsorted PBMCs, taken 0.1 years before starting antiretroviral therapy. The origin of the receptors is a woman aged 45-59 years with HIV.

J is TRBJ2-5 and V is TRBV18; 8 bases map to TRBD1. In germline, CDR1 is KGHSH, CDR2 LQKENI. Germline trimming cut 6 bases from V and 3 bases from J; bases unmatched to any gene: 12. The CDR3 contains 16 residues. CDR3 sequence: CASSRQAYRGEETQYF. The CDR3, as DNA: TGTGCCAGCTCCCGTCAAGCTTACAGGGGGGAAGAGACCCAGTACTTC. The full variable domain, with the rest looked up from reference TRBV18 and TRBJ2-5, is NAGVMQNPRHLVRRRGQEARLRCSPMKGHSHVYWYRQLPEEGLKFMVYLQKENIIDESGMPKERFSAEFPKEGPSILRIQQVVRGDSAAYFCASSRQAYRGEETQYFGPGTRLLVL.

This chain joins TRBV19 and TRBJ1-1, with D maybe TRBD1 (5 bases). The V gene's germline CDR1 is LNHDA and CDR2 SQIVND (reference sequence). This CDR3 contains 13 residues. Deletions cut 2 bases from V and 5 bases from J, with 9 bases between. The CDR3 spells CASSIWGGTEAFF. The CDR3 DNA is TGTGCCAGTAGTATATGGGGGGGTACTGAAGCTTTCTTT. The full variable domain, rest sourced from reference TRBV19 and TRBJ1-1, is DGGITQSPKYLFRKEGQNVTLSCEQNLNHDAMYWYRQDPGQGLRLIYYSQIVNDFQKGDIAEGYSVSREKKESFPLTVTSAQKNPTAFYLCASSIWGGTEAFFGQGTRLTVV.

The rearrangement joins TRBV2 to TRBJ2-3, with 12 positions matching TRBD2. V gave up 3 bases and J gave up 4 bases; unmatched junction bases: 2. The CDR3 length is 15 residues. Germline CDR1 reads SNHLY; CDR2 reads FYNNEI. CDR3 nucleotide sequence: TGTGCCAGCAGTGAGCTAGCGGGGGGGCCAGATACGCAGTATTTT. Protein sequence: CASSELAGGPDTQYF.

This chain joins TRBV5-8 and TRBJ2-5, with D perhaps matching TRBD2 (5 bases). The V gene's germline CDR1 is SGHTS and CDR2 YDEGEE. This CDR3 has 14 amino acids. Trimming pared 1 base from V and 2 bases from J, leaving 9 bases between. CDR3 region: CASSLSGVQETQYF. The CDR3 coding sequence is TGTGCCAGCAGCTTGTCCGGGGTACAAGAGACCCAGTACTTC.

For the CDR3, the DNA is TGTGCCAGTAGTACGGCTAGCGGGGGGAGGTACAATGAGCAGTTCTTC. Residues: CASSTASGGRYNEQFF. The chain has TRBV19 and TRBJ2-1; 11 bases fit TRBD2. V shed 4 bases and J 4 bases; nucleotides not matched to a gene: 6. The CDR3 totals 16 residues. Germline V lookup: CDR1 LNHDA, CDR2 SQIVND (reference sequence).

The chain combines TRBV11-2 with TRBJ2-7, with 10 bases fitting TRBD2. This CDR3 is 15 amino acids long. With V trimmed by 2 bases and J by 5 bases, 6 bases remained unmatched. The V gene's germline CDR1 is SGHAT and CDR2 FQNNGV. CDR3 DNA sequence: TGTGCCAGCAGCTTACTACTAGCGGGGTTGGACGAGCAGTACTTC. It codes for CASSLLLAGLDEQYF.

V usage is TRBV18 and J usage is TRBJ2-7; 8 nucleotides align to TRBD1. The trim removed 3 bases at V and 0 bases at J, leaving 4 bases unmatched. Germline CDR1 is KGHSH and CDR2 is LQKENI. The CDR3 has 15 residues. CDR3 protein: CASSPSQGGSYEQYF. In DNA, the CDR3 is TGTGCCAGCTCACCGTCACAGGGGGGCTCCTACGAGCAGTACTTC.

A few counts support this clone. The genes are TRBV10-2 and TRBJ2-7; 9 bases map to TRBD1. Germline V gene lookup returns CDR1 WSHSY and CDR2 SAAADI. The length of the CDR3 is 14 residues. After removal of 8 bases from V and 2 bases from J, the junction contained 7 bases not matched to a gene. The DNA of the CDR3 is TGCGCCAGCCGGTCCGGGACAGGGCCCTACGAGCAGTACTTC. Amino acid sequence: CASRSGTGPYEQYF.

The CDR3 loop is CASSVSSSREAFF. CDR3 nucleotide sequence: TGTGCCAGCAGCGTCTCTAGTAGCAGGGAAGCTTTCTTT. The chain has TRBV9 and TRBJ1-1; D not certain. The germline gives CDR1 SGDLS, CDR2 YYNGEE. The CDR3 has 13 amino acids. With 2 bases removed from V and 8 bases from J, the gap between germline ends came to 13 bases.

The chain joins TRBV30 to TRBJ1-2, with D tentatively TRBD1 (5 bases). Germline V gene data show CDR1 as GTSNPN and CDR2 as SVGIG (reference sequence). This CDR3 is 14 amino acids long. Trimming took 4 bases from V and 0 from J, leaving 12 bases between them. CDR3 DNA: TGTGCCTGGAATCTATACAGGACTAACTATGGCTACACCTTC. It yields the protein CAWNLYRTNYGYTF.

This sequence joins TRBV5-5 and TRBJ2-1; tentative D call: TRBD2 (6 bases). The length of the CDR3 is 16 residues. The V gene's germline CDR1 is SGHKS and CDR2 YYEKEE (reference sequence). V was clipped by 3 bases and J by 6 bases, with 19 bases between them. For the CDR3, the DNA is TGTGCCAGCAGCTCCATACCGGGACTTAGCTCCAATGAGCAGTTCTTC. It specifies CASSSIPGLSSNEQFF. The whole variable domain, remainder taken from reference TRBV5-5 and TRBJ2-1, is DAGVTQSPTHLIKTRGQQVTLRCSPISGHKSVSWYQQVLGQGPQFIFQYYEKEERGRGNFPDRFSARQFPNYSSELNVNALLLGDSALYLCASSSIPGLSSNEQFFGPGTRLTVL.

The chain joins TRBV9 to TRBJ2-3, with D tentatively TRBD2 (7 bases). The length of the CDR3 is 17 residues. Per germline, CDR1 SGDLS and CDR2 YYNGEE. V lost 0 bases and J lost 0, with 14 bases in between. The CDR3 nucleotides read TGTGCCAGCAGCGTAGGAGGGGGGGGAGGTAGCACAGATACGCAGTATTTT. Translation gives CASSVGGGGGSTDTQYF.

This chain connects TRBV10-1 to TRBJ1-6; D possibly corresponds to TRBD1 (5 bases). The CDR3 is made up of 15 amino acids. Germline V gene data show CDR1 as WNHNN and CDR2 as SYGVQD (reference sequence). Trimming took 4 bases from V and 6 from J, leaving 13 bases between them. CDR3 sequence reads: CASSADSSFNSPLHF. The DNA of the CDR3 is TGCGCCAGCAGTGCCGACAGTTCTTTTAATTCACCCCTCCACTTT.

V gene TRBV6-5 combines with J gene TRBJ1-2, with a weak D call TRBD1 (5 bases). The CDR3 totals 14 residues. Germline CDR1 reads MNHEY; CDR2 reads SVGAGI. Between the trimmed V and J ends, which lost 6 bases and 4 bases, there was a span of 15 bases. The CDR3: CASRSPGDGYGYTF. The CDR3 region has the DNA TGTGCCAGCAGGTCCCCGGGGGATGGCTATGGCTACACCTTC.

V gene TRBV4-2 combines with J gene TRBJ2-3; TRBD2 agrees at 12 bases. V dropped 3 bases and J dropped 6; count of bases not matched to a gene: 7. This CDR3 has 16 residues. Per germline, CDR1 LGHNA and CDR2 YNFKEQ. CDR3 nucleotides: TGTGCCAGCAGCCAGGACTTGGGGACTAGCGGGGATACGCAGTATTTT. It yields the protein CASSQDLGTSGDTQYF.